The sequence of this T cell receptor (beta chain) was determined in a study of fetal regulatory T cell absence and autoimmunity. Findings of the study overall: TRB gene family usage was broadly similar in cord blood and pancreas.

Profiling relied on immunoSEQ multiplex PCR, and the TCRdb table lists in-frame clones only, not all of them. The sample shows about 95,000 clones, more than 70% of them seen only once. This clone was counted a few times. Antigen specificity is unknown. Deletions cut 4 bases from V and 3 bases from J, with 10 bases between. The germline V gene encodes CDR1 SNHLY and CDR2 FYNNEI. The CDR3 sequence is 13 residues long. The sequence was obtained from a male donor with IPEX syndrome. Sequenced sample: pancreas tissue. The rearrangement uses TRBV2 and TRBJ2-7, with D unclear. This CDR3 is CASSADLDYEQYF. For the CDR3, the DNA is TGTGCCAGCAGTGCCGATCTTGACTACGAGCAGTACTTC. The full variable domain, with the rest looked up from reference TRBV2 and TRBJ2-7, is EPEVTQTPSHQVTQMGQEVILRCVPISNHLYFYWYRQILGQKVEFLVSFYNNEISEKSEIFDDQFSVERPDGSNFTLKIRSTKLEDSAMYFCASSADLDYEQYFGPGTRLTVT.